This TCR beta chain is drawn from a study of Ad26.COV2.S vaccination and SARS-CoV-2 variants (dated by TCRdb to the early 2020s). Some background on the complete study: Vaccine-arm donors came from COV1001, a multicentre, randomized, double-blind, placebo-controlled phase I-IIa trial of Ad26.COV2.S in healthy adults. Ad26.COV2.S was administered intramuscularly at a dose of 5x10^10 or 1x10^11 viral particles, either as one shot or as two shots given 56 days apart. The specificity and breadth of SARS-CoV-2-reactive T cell receptors after Ad26.COV2.S vaccination were assessed by TCRbeta repertoire sequencing. A total of approximately 32 samples were included in the TCR-sequenced set, comprising roughly 19 Ad26.COV2.S vaccine recipients, 5 placebo recipients and 8 SARS-CoV-2 convalescent individuals. Trial participants were randomized into five groups of five, in which low-dose or high-dose Ad26.COV2.S was given once or twice, or placebo was given on both occasions. Throughout the experiments and outcome assessment, investigators stayed blinded to trial group allocation.

Concerning this clone: Its antigen is unknown. The input lacks base qualities; no much larger clone sits a single base away.

Per the germline V gene (reference sequence), LNHDA is the CDR1 and SQIVND is the CDR2. The CDR3 measures 12 amino acids from cysteine to phenylalanine. Here the CDR3 DNA is all that survives: 36 bases in frame from base 1. Cut back by 3 bases and 7 bases, the V and J ends lie 10 bases apart. Results the study describes overall, beyond this receptor: Vaccine and placebo recipients had comparable non-spike TCR breadth, which fits with the vaccine containing only spike. After vaccination, substantial breadth of spike-specific CD8+ and CD4+ T cell responses was reported. The study was not powered to compare responses between vaccine doses or regimens. Compared with placebo recipients, Ad26.COV2.S recipients showed higher spike-specific TCR breadth (P = 0.0014). The authors noted that total T cell responses may have been underestimated by the TCR breadth and depth analyses.

The immunoSEQ Assay was used to sequence TCRbeta CDR3 regions. After extraction, genomic DNA underwent amplification by bias-controlled multiplex PCR, followed by high-throughput sequencing. Regarding the original processing steps: To quantify the absolute abundance of each unique TCRbeta CDR3 region, sequences were collapsed and filtered. T cell fraction was estimated by normalizing TCRbeta template counts to usable DNA, which was measured by amplifying reference genes present in all nucleated cells. Repertoire TCRs were annotated as SARS-CoV-2-specific when V gene, CDR3 amino acid sequence and J gene were exactly matched to a known reactive TCR set. MIRA supplied the reference SARS-CoV-2 TCR set, which was filtered for enrichment in COVID-19-positive ImmuneCODE repertoires so that public or cross-reactive TCRs were removed. Using the MIRA antigens, annotated TCRs were further analysed by specific ORF or by position within an ORF. Depth was the summed frequency of annotated unique rearrangements, while breadth was defined as annotated unique rearrangements over total unique productive rearrangements. TCR breadth was compared between groups using two-sided Wilcoxon rank-sum tests. The table comes from immuneACCESS by way of TCRdb, which keeps in-frame sequences with V and J called. Part of the clones is missing from these tables; in studies checked, under half for an unresolved V gene and the rest for unknown reasons. V, J and clone size were drawn from that table, and D and trimming were deduced from the DNA. For this sample there are hundreds of thousands of clones; roughly 90% appear just once. The ten largest clones represent just under 5% of the sample.

Taken with the paper, the label for treatment or condition translates to: around 19 received Ad26.COV2.S at low or high dose, single or two shots; 5 received placebo; per-sample allocation not given. Repertoires of vaccine and placebo recipients were sequenced from samples collected on day 63 after the first injection. Cohort 1b enrolled roughly 25 adults aged 18-55 years at a single site in Boston, USA, between 29 July and 7 August 2020. Ad26.COV2.S was a replication-incompetent adenovirus type 26 vector that expressed a prefusion-stabilized SARS-CoV-2 spike protein derived from the original Wuhan strain.

The receptor comes from a person aged 18-60 years who received the Ad26.COV2.S COVID-19 vaccine or a placebo. The V gene is TRBV19 and the J gene is TRBJ2-7, and TRBD2 may be the D gene, going by 5 matching bases. Sample: peripheral blood, taken in a trial of Ad26.COV2.S vaccine versus placebo. The CDR3 sequence is CASSIRTGEQYF. The bases are TGTGCCAGTAGTATTAGGACGGGAGAGCAGTACTTC.